These 17 T cell receptor beta chains share one sample of origin, sequenced in a study of a mutant IDH1 vaccine in newly diagnosed glioma. Profiled with immunoSEQ multiplex PCR; TCRdb holds only in-frame clones, not every one. The table includes roughly 62,000 clones, around 80% detected once. What these receptors recognize is not known. Stated time point: week 5, during vaccination. The investigators gave 300 ug of mutant IDH1 20-mer peptide in each vaccine dose, together with topical imiquimod. The material was PBMCs, obtained from a glioma patient whose treatment included an IDH1 peptide vaccine. Source of these receptors: a woman between 50 and 59 years old with glioma.

The gene calls are TRBV7-2 and TRBJ1-2, with D possibly being TRBD1 (5 bases). V was clipped by 5 bases and J by 4 bases, with 14 bases between them. This CDR3 is built from 14 residues. The germline gives CDR1 SGHTA, CDR2 FQGNSA. CDR3 in amino acids: CASSPDISFYGYTF. The CDR3 nucleotides are TGTGCCAGCAGCCCGGACATTAGCTTCTATGGCTACACCTTC.

This clone was seen only a few times. The chain combines TRBV4-3 with TRBJ2-2; D ambiguous. CDR3 length: 15 residues. V was shortened by 1 base and J by 2 bases, with 8 bases between the two germline ends. The V gene's germline CDR1 is LGHNA and CDR2 YSLEER. Here the CDR3 reads CASSQGRFNTGELFF. CDR3 DNA: TGCGCCAGCAGCCAAGGTAGATTTAACACCGGGGAGCTGTTTTTT.

This clone has only one observation. V and J are TRBV19 and TRBJ1-1; TRBD1 matches at 7 bases. Germline V gives CDR1 LNHDA, CDR2 SQIVND (reference sequence). V was clipped by 4 bases and J by 5 bases; unmatched bases: 7. This CDR3 has 14 residues. The CDR3 is CASSTQGGGTEAFF. As DNA, the CDR3 is TGTGCCAGTAGTACGCAGGGGGGGGGAACTGAAGCTTTCTTT.

This clone was seen a few times. The chain combines TRBV5-1 with TRBJ2-5, with D tentatively TRBD1 or TRBD2 (6 bases each). Trimming stripped 4 bases from V and 0 bases from J, with 13 bases between. Germline CDR1 reads SGHRS; CDR2 reads YFSETQ. The CDR3 has 15 amino acids. The CDR3 coding sequence is TGCGCCAGCAGCCGAGGGGGGACTTACCAAGAGACCCAGTACTTC. Encoded protein: CASSRGGTYQETQYF. The variable domain in full, with the rest retrieved from reference TRBV5-1 and TRBJ2-5, is KAGVTQTPRYLIKTRGQQVTLSCSPISGHRSVSWYQQTPGQGLQFLFEYFSETQRNKGNFPGRFSGRQFSNSRSEMNVSTLELGDSALYLCASSRGGTYQETQYFGPGTRLLVL.

This clone was seen more than once but under ten times. The chain employs TRBV7-9 and TRBJ1-1; D remains unclear. Germline V gives CDR1 SEHNR, CDR2 FQNEAQ (reference sequence). CDR3 size: 11 residues. Trimming shortened V by 5 bases and J by 7 bases, and 8 bases separated the two germline ends. DNA for the CDR3: TGTGCCAGCAGCACAAAAATTGAAGCTTTCTTT. Translating it yields CASSTKIEAFF.

The V call is TRBV28, the J call TRBJ1-5, with TRBD1 as a possible D gene (5 bases). The V and J ends lost 7 bases and 2 bases respectively, with 15 bases between them. Germline CDR1 MDHEN, CDR2 SYDVKM. The CDR3 loop spans 15 amino acids. DNA for the CDR3: TGTGCCAGCACCCCGGGGGGGTATGGCAATCAGCCCCAGCATTTT. This codes for CASTPGGYGNQPQHF.

V is TRBV7-9 and J is TRBJ2-1; D is ambiguous. This CDR3 is 15 amino acids long. CDR1 is SEHNR, CDR2 FQNEAQ, per germline (reference sequence). Between the trimmed V and J ends, which lost 6 bases and 0 bases, there was a span of 12 bases. The CDR3 region has the DNA TGTGCCAGCAGGGGCCCTAGTGTCTCCTACAATGAGCAGTTCTTC. Translating it yields CASRGPSVSYNEQFF.

The chain combines TRBV2 with TRBJ2-3; TRBD2 might be the D (6 bases). The germline gives CDR1 SNHLY, CDR2 FYNNEI. V lost 6 bases and J lost 3, with 13 bases in between. The CDR3 contains 14 residues. Written as DNA, the CDR3 is TGTGCCAGCAGGGCGGGGCTAGGGACAGATACGCAGTATTTT. Translated, it gives CASRAGLGTDTQYF.

CDR3 residues: CASSPDEGYGSTQYF. For the CDR3, the DNA is TGTGCCAGCAGTCCGGACGAGGGCTATGGGAGTACGCAGTATTTT. The chain joins TRBV28 to TRBJ2-3, with D maybe TRBD2 (5 bases). From germline, CDR1 is MDHEN and CDR2 SYDVKM. V lost 5 bases and J 8 bases, leaving 20 bases between the germline ends. This CDR3 comprises 15 residues.

The rearrangement uses TRBV5-1 and TRBJ1-5; D is unclear. Per the germline V gene, CDR1 is SGHRS and CDR2 is YFSETQ. CDR3 size: 16 residues. V was trimmed by 0 bases and J by 1 base, leaving 11 bases between them. The CDR3 DNA reads as TGCGCCAGCAGCTTGGAGGTGGTGGGGAGCAATCAGCCCCAGCATTTT. Protein product: CASSLEVVGSNQPQHF.

This clone was counted only a few times. The chain joins TRBV2 to TRBJ1-5; D remains ambiguous. The length of the CDR3 is 13 residues. Germline values: CDR1 SNHLY, CDR2 FYNNEI. Between the trimmed V and J ends, which lost 6 bases and 4 bases, there was a span of 10 bases. CDR3 protein: CASRKEGNQPQHF. As DNA, the CDR3 is TGTGCCAGCAGGAAGGAAGGTAATCAGCCCCAGCATTTT.

This rearrangement joins TRBV2 to TRBJ1-3, with D perhaps matching TRBD1 (5 bases). Germline loops: CDR1 SNHLY, CDR2 FYNNEI. Deletions cut 6 bases from V and 10 bases from J, with 19 bases between. The CDR3 totals 14 residues. The CDR3 DNA is TGTGCCAGCAGAGGGAGACAGACCCTAGTAACCATATATTTT. Translation: CASRGRQTLVTIYF.

J is TRBJ1-1 and V is TRBV28, with D uncertain. The V gene's germline CDR1 is MDHEN and CDR2 SYDVKM. V was clipped by 7 bases and J by 4 bases, with 16 bases between them. The CDR3 extends over 14 amino acids. In DNA form, the CDR3 reads TGTGCCAGCACTATTCTAACTGGAGGCACTGAAGCTTTCTTT. It specifies CASTILTGGTEAFF.

This chain uses TRBV5-6 with TRBJ2-2; no clear D gene. Per the germline V gene, CDR1 is SGHDT and CDR2 is YYEEEE. The CDR3 extends over 12 amino acids. The V and J ends lost 1 base and 8 bases respectively, with 6 bases between them. CDR3 in DNA: TGTGCCAGCAGCTTGACGTTAGGGGAGCTGTTTTTT. Translating gives CASSLTLGELFF.

The chain recombines TRBV7-9 with TRBJ1-1; D ambiguous. Deletions cut 6 bases from V and 0 bases from J, with 2 bases between. Germline CDR1 is SEHNR and CDR2 is FQNEAQ (reference sequence). There are 11 residues in the CDR3. CDR3 sequence reads: CASRLNTEAFF. The CDR3 DNA reads TGTGCCAGCAGATTGAACACTGAAGCTTTCTTT.

This chain links TRBV7-2 with TRBJ2-5; D may correspond to TRBD1 or TRBD2 (6 bases each). This CDR3 region has 13 residues. Trimming removed 4 bases at V and 5 bases at J, with 11 bases between. The germline CDR1 and CDR2 sequences are SGHTA and FQGNSA. The CDR3 DNA reads as TGTGCCAGCAGCTCGGGGGCCCGGGAGACCCAGTACTTC. This gives the protein CASSSGARETQYF.

The DNA of the CDR3 is TGTGCCAGCAGCGTAGGGCAGGGGGCGGTCGGCTACACCTTC. Encoded protein: CASSVGQGAVGYTF. The V and J genes are TRBV9 and TRBJ1-2, with 8 bases fitting TRBD1. Losses at the gene ends were 0 bases for V and 8 bases for J; bases not matched to a gene: 6. The CDR3 runs to 14 residues. Germline CDR1 SGDLS, CDR2 YYNGEE.